These T cell receptor beta chains were read from a single sample in a study of blood T cell repertoires in COVID-19. Measured with immunoSEQ multiplex PCR; TCRdb has only the in-frame clones, and not every one. The repertoire holds around 300,000 clones, roughly 88% seen once, with 3.5% to 4.5% in the top ten. What was sequenced was peripheral blood. The receptors derive from a woman between 45 and 60 years old with active or convalescent COVID-19. The CDR3 runs from the conserved cysteine through the conserved F or W. The order of the fields is J gene, clone size, D gene, V gene, CDR3 protein, CDR3 DNA. D genes are given only for firm matches. A row's size may be missing; if present it is once, few, many or a size class.

>TRBJ1-4|.|.|TRBV19
CASRSDSQREKLFF
TGTGCCAGCCGGTCGGACAGTCAACGGGAAAAACTGTTTTTT
>TRBJ1-6|.|.|TRBV21-1
CASKRGIPRGSPLHF
TGTGCCAGCAAAAGGGGAATCCCTCGAGGTTCACCCCTCCACTTT
>TRBJ2-1|.|.|TRBV19
CASSIVGGWEQFF
TGTGCCAGTAGTATAGTGGGGGGTTGGGAGCAGTTCTTC
>TRBJ1-1|.|.|TRBV4-1
CASSQGPRGEAFF
TGCGCCAGCAGCCAGGGCCCTAGGGGGGAAGCTTTCTTT
>TRBJ2-1|.|TRBD2|TRBV6-2/TRBV6-3
CASSMRPGLAEEQFF
TGTGCCAGCAGTATGCGCCCGGGACTAGCGGAAGAGCAGTTCTTC
>TRBJ1-2|.|TRBD1|TRBV7-2
CASSARTGVNYGYTF
TGTGCCAGCAGCGCCCGGACAGGGGTTAACTATGGCTACACCTTC
>TRBJ2-7|few|.|TRBV6-5
CASIPEPRSYEQYF
TGTGCCAGCATCCCTGAACCCCGGTCTTACGAGCAGTACTTC
>TRBJ2-1|.|.|TRBV5-8
CASSLESGANEQFF
TGTGCCAGCAGCTTGGAATCAGGGGCCAATGAGCAGTTCTTC
>TRBJ2-7|.|TRBD1|TRBV11-2
CASSFPRGKGDRVEQYF
TGTGCCAGCAGCTTCCCCCGGGGGAAGGGGGACAGGGTGGAGCAGTACTTC
>TRBJ2-7|.|.|TRBV12-3/TRBV12-4
CASGAAGEQYF
TGTGCCAGCGGGGCCGCAGGGGAGCAGTACTTC
>TRBJ2-5|.|TRBD1|TRBV7-2
CASSFQDRVGETQYF
TGTGCCAGCAGCTTTCAGGACAGGGTTGGAGAGACCCAGTACTTC
>TRBJ2-7|.|TRBD2|TRBV7-9
CASSLDAGEYYEQYF
TGTGCCAGCAGCTTAGACGCGGGAGAGTACTACGAGCAGTACTTC
>TRBJ2-3|.|TRBD2|TRBV6-2/TRBV6-3
CASSWRGAAGDTQYF
TGTGCCAGCAGTTGGCGGGGGGCAGCTGGGGATACGCAGTATTTT
>TRBJ1-1|.|.|TRBV7-9
CASSWGRTEAFF
TGTGCCAGCAGCTGGGGGAGGACTGAAGCTTTCTTT
>TRBJ1-5|.|TRBD1|TRBV6-5
CASSYQGVQPQHF
TGTGCCAGCAGTTACCAGGGGGTCCAGCCCCAGCATTTT
>TRBJ2-4|.|.|TRBV28
CASSYGAREDIQYF
TGTGCCAGCAGTTATGGGGCCAGGGAGGACATTCAGTACTTC
>TRBJ2-1|.|.|TRBV5-1
CASSLAGITADEQFF
TGCGCCAGCAGCTTGGCAGGAATTACCGCCGATGAGCAGTTCTTC
>TRBJ2-2|.|TRBD1|TRBV27
CASSLSRDRGRSNTGELFF
TGTGCCAGCAGTTTATCCCGGGACAGGGGCCGATCGAACACCGGGGAGCTGTTTTTT
>TRBJ2-6|.|.|TRBV19
CASSLLRDSGANVLTF
TGTGCCAGTAGCCTTCTCAGGGACTCTGGGGCCAACGTCCTGACTTTC
>TRBJ2-1|.|TRBD1|TRBV2
CASRQGIPYNEQFF
TGTGCCAGCCGACAGGGGATCCCATACAATGAGCAGTTCTTC
>TRBJ2-7|.|.|TRBV21-1
CASSKAGGISYEQYF
TGTGCCAGCAGCAAAGCGGGAGGAATTTCCTACGAGCAGTACTTC
>TRBJ1-2|once|.|TRBV7-9
CASSLSGQGYGYTF
TGTGCCAGCAGCTTAAGTGGTCAGGGCTATGGCTACACCTTC
>TRBJ2-1|.|.|TRBV30
CAWSVVRQGYNEQFF
TGTGCCTGGAGTGTAGTCAGGCAGGGGTACAATGAGCAGTTCTTC
>TRBJ2-3|.|TRBD2|TRBV4-1
CASSQGRGGEDTQYF
TGCGCCAGCAGCCAAGGTCGGGGGGGGGAAGATACGCAGTATTTT
>TRBJ1-1|.|.|TRBV18
CASSPGLNTEAFF
TGTGCCAGCTCACCAGGGCTCAACACTGAAGCTTTCTTT
>TRBJ2-2|.|.|TRBV7-2
CASSLVVGGPYTGELFF
TGTGCCAGCAGCTTAGTAGTGGGGGGACCATACACCGGGGAGCTGTTTTTT
>TRBJ1-5|.|.|TRBV18
CASSLEFGYNQPQHF
TGTGCCAGCTCACTGGAGTTCGGATACAATCAGCCCCAGCATTTT
>TRBJ1-6|few|TRBD1|TRBV7-6
CASSSRQGDSPLHF
TGTGCCAGCAGCTCGCGACAGGGAGATTCACCCCTCCACTTT
>TRBJ1-2|few|.|TRBV7-6
CASSAKLSGGGDGYTF
TGTGCCAGCAGCGCGAAATTGAGTGGCGGGGGCGATGGCTACACCTTC